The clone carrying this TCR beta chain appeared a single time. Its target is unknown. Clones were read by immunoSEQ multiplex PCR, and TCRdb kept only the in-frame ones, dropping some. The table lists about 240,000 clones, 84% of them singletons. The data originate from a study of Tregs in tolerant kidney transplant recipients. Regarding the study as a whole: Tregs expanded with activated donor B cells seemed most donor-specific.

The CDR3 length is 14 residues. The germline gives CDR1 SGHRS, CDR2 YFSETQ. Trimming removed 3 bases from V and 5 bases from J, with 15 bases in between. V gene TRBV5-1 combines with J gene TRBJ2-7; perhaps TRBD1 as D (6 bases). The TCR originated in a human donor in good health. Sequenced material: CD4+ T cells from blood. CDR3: CASSSGERGHEQYF. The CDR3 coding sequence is TGCGCCAGCAGCTCAGGGGAGAGGGGACACGAGCAGTACTTC.